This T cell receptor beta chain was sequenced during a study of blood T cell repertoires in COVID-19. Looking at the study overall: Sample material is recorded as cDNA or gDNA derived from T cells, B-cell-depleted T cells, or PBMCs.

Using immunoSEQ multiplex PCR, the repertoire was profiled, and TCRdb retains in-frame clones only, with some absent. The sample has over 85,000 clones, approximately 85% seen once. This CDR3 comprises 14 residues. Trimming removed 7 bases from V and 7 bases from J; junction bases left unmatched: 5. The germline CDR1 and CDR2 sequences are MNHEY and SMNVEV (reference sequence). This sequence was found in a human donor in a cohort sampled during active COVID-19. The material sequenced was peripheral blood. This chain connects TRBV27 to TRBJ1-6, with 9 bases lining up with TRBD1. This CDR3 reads CASTPTGGNSPLHF. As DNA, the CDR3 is TGTGCCAGCACTCCGACAGGGGGGAATTCACCCCTCCACTTT.